Sequencing of this T cell receptor (beta chain) was carried out in a study of HIV-infected children after antiretroviral therapy interruption. Study context: For the interruption arm, samples span week 0 through about 3 years after study end. General study points: Naive CD4+ Gini coefficient rose by interruption end, suggesting clonal expansion. Some non-naive CD45RA+ T cells might be present among sorted naive cells.

RNA-based 3' RACE libraries used unique molecular identifiers. TCRdb re-called the 3' RACE reads with MiXCR, one entry per CDR3 protein. Among about 46,000 distinct CDR3 sequences, more than 3.5% were seen once, and the ten largest hold roughly 0.7%. The V gene's germline CDR1 is SQVTM and CDR2 ANQGSEA. The CDR3 has 15 amino acids. V was cut by 7 bases and J by 3 bases, with 20 bases left in between. Treatment meaning: PENTA 11 planned treatment interruption arm or continuous ART arm. The sample holds many counts of this clonotype. What it binds is not known. Specimen: CD45RA+ CD4+ T cells from PBMCs, pooled from several time points, collected from a donor given antiretroviral therapy, either interrupted or continuous. The subset is: naive CD4+ CD45RA+ CD45RO- T cells. The V call is TRBV29-1, the J call TRBJ2-3; no clear D. This clonotype was obtained from a pool of human donors with HIV. CDR3 bases: TGCAGCGCCCGAGAGGCGCGGATGGGGACAGATACGCAGTATTTT. It is translated as CSAREARMGTDTQYF.